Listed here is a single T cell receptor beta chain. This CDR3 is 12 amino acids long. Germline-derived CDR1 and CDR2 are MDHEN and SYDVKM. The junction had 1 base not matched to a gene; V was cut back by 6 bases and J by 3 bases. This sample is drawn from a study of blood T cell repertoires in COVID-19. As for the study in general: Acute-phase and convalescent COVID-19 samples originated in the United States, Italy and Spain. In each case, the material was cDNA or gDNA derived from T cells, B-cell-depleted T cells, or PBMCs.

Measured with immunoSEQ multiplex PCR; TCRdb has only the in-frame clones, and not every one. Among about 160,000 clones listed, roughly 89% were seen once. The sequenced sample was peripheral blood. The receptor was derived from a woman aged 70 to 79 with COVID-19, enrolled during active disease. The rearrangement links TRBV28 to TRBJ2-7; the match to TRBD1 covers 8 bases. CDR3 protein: CASRDRDYEQYF. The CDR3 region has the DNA TGTGCCAGCAGGGACAGGGACTACGAGCAGTACTTC.